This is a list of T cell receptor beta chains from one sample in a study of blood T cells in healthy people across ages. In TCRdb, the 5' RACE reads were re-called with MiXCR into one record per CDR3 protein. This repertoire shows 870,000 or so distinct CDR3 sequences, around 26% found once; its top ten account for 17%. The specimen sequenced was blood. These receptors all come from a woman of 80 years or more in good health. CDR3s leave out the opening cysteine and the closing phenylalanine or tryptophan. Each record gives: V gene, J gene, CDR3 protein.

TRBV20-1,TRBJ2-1,SAETGTFRSYNEQF
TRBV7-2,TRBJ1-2,ASSGRRDRDHGYT
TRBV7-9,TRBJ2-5,ASSLGKNNEQY
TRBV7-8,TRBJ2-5,ASSPDGVQETQY
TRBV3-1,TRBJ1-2,ASSRTMGEGYT
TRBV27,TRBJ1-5,ASSPQGWGRSNQPQH
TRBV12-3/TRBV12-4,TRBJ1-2,ASSFLSPVGAET
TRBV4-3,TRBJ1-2,ASSQHQGVVGYT
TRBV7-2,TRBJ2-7,ASSSWTGGEQY
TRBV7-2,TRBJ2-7,ASSTTGTDPYEQY
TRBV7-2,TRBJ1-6,ASSDRQGSPLH
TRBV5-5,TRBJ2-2,ASSVDTLGELF
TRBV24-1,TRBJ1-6,ATSDGSYNSPLH
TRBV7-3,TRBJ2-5,ASSGIAQETQY
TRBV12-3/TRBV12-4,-,ASSPGGPSRETQY
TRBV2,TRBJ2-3,ASSDDLAGGGTDTQY
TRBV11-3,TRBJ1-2,ASSYQTDQGYT
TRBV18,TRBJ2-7,ASSPPSYPYGQY
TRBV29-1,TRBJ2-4,SNTGQGGNIQY
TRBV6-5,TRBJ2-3,ASRRQPRGSDTQY
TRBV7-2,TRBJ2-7,ASSLASAMEQY
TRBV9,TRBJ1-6,ASSPDGAPASPLH
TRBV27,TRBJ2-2,ASSLLAENTGELF
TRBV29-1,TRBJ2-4,SVRTGFTKNIQY
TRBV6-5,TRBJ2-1,ASSLGLAGALRDNEQF
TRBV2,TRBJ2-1,ASLPGQGGNEQF
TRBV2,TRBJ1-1,ASSDRAPGTEAF
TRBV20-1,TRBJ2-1,SAPGLVDYNEQF
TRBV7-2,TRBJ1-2,ASSPKGNYGYT
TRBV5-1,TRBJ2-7,ASSLGRATYEQY
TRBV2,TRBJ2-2,ASSELGGANTGELF
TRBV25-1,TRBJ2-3,ASSEFLTTTDTQY
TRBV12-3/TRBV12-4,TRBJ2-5,ASSPTQETQY
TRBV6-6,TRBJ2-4,ASSYARTGRAKNIQY
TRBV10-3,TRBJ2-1,AISESPTKAPRSYNEQF
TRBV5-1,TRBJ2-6,ASSLGVSGAKVLT
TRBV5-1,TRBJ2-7,ASMDSNPYEQY
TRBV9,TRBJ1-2,ASSVVTGPNYGYT
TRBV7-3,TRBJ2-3,ASSLKGLAGKDTQY
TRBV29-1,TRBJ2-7,SVVTGTGGNYEQY
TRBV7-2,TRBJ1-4,ASGPSRVNEKLF